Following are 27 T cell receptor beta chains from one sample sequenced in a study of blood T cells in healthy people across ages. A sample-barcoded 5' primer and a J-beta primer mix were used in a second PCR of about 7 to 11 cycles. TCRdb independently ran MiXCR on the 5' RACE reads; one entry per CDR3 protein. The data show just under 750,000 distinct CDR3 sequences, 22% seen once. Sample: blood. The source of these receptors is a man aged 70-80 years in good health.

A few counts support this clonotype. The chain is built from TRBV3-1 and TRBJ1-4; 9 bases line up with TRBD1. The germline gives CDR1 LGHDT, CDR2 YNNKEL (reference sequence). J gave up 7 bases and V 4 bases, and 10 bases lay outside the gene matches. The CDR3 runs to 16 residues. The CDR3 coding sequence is TGTGCCAGCAGCCCAGGCCCCGGGACAGGGAGTGAAAAACTGTTTTTT. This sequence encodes CASSPGPGTGSEKLFF. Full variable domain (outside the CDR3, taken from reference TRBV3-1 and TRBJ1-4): DTAVSQTPKYLVTQMGNDKSIKCEQNLGHDTMYWYKQDSKKFLKIMFSYNNKELIINETVPNRFSPKSPDKAHLNLHINSLELGDSAVYFCASSPGPGTGSEKLFFGSGTQLSVL.

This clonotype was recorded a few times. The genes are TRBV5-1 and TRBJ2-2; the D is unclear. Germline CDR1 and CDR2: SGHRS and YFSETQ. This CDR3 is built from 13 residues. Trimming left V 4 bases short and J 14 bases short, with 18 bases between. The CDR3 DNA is TGCGCCAGCAGCCCCTCCCGGGCCGGAATACTGTTTTTT. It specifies CASSPSRAGILFF.

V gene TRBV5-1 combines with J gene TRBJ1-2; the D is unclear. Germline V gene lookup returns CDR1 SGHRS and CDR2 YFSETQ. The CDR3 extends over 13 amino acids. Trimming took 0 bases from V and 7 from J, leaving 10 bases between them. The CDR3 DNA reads TGCGCCAGCAGCTTGGCCGGGAGTACTGGCTACACCTTC. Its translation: CASSLAGSTGYTF.

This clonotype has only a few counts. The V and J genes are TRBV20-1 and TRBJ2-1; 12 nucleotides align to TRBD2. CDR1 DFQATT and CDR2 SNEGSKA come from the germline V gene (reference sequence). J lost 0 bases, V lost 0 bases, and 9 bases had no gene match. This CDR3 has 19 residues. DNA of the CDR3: TGCAGTGCTAGAGACCCCGGGACTAGCGGGTACCGCTCCTACAATGAGCAGTTCTTC. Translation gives CSARDPGTSGYRSYNEQFF.

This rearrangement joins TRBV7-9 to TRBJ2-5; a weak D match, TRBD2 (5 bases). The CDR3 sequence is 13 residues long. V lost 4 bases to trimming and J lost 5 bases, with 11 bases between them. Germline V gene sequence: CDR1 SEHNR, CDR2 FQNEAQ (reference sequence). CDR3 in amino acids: CASSSAGTETQYF. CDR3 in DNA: TGTGCCAGCAGCTCTGCGGGTACGGAGACCCAGTACTTC.

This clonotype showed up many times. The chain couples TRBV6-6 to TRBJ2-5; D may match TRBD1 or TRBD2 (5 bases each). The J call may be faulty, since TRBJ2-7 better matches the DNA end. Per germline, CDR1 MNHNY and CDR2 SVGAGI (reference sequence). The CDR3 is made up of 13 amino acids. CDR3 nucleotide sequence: TGTGCCAGCAGTTACGGGACCAACTACGAGCAGTACTTC. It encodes CASSYGTNYEQYF.

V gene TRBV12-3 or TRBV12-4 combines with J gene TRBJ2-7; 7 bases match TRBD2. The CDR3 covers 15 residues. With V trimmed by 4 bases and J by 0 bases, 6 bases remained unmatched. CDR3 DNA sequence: TGTGCCAGCAGTTCGCGGCGGGGGACCTCCTACGAGCAGTACTTC. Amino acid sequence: CASSSRRGTSYEQYF.

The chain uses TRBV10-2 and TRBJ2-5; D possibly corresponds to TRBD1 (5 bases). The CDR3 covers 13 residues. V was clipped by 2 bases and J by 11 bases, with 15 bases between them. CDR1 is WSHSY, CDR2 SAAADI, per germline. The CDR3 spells CASSETRDQEQYF. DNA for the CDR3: TGCGCCAGCAGTGAGACCAGGGATCAGGAGCAGTACTTC.

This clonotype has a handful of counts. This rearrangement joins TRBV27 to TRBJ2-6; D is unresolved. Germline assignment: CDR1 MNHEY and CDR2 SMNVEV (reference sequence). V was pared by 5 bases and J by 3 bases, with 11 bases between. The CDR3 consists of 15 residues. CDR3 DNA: TGTGCCAGCAGTCACCCGGCCCTTGGGGCCAACGTCCTGACTTTC. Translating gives CASSHPALGANVLTF.

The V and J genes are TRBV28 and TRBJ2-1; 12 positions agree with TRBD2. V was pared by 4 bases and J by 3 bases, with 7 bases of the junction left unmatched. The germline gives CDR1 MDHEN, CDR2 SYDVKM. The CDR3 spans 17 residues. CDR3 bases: TGTGCCAGCAGTTCCGGACTAGCGGGGCCCTACTACAATGAGCAGTTCTTC. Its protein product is CASSSGLAGPYYNEQFF. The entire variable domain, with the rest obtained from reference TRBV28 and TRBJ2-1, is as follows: DVKVTQSSRYLVKRTGEKVFLECVQDMDHENMFWYRQDPGLGLRLIYFSYDVKMKEKGDIPEGYSVSREKKERFSLILESASTNQTSMYLCASSSGLAGPYYNEQFFGPGTRLTVL.

CDR3 residues: CAITGSSSYEQYF. The CDR3 DNA is TGTGCCATCACAGGGTCTAGCTCCTACGAGCAGTACTTC. This chain uses TRBV28 with TRBJ2-7, with D possibly TRBD1 on 6 matching bases. The V gene lost 10 bases and the J gene lost 0 bases, with 13 bases spanning the gap. The CDR3 extends over 13 amino acids. The germline V gene encodes CDR1 MDHEN and CDR2 SYDVKM. Using reference TRBV28 and TRBJ2-7 for the parts outside the CDR3, the full variable domain is DVKVTQSSRYLVKRTGEKVFLECVQDMDHENMFWYRQDPGLGLRLIYFSYDVKMKEKGDIPEGYSVSREKKERFSLILESASTNQTSMYLCAITGSSSYEQYFGPGTRLTVT.

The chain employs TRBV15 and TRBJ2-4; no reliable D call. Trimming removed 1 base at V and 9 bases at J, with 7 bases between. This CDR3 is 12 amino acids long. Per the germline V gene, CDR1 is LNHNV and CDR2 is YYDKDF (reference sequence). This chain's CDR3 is CATSRGFIIQYF. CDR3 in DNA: TGTGCCACCAGCAGAGGGTTCATCATTCAGTACTTC.

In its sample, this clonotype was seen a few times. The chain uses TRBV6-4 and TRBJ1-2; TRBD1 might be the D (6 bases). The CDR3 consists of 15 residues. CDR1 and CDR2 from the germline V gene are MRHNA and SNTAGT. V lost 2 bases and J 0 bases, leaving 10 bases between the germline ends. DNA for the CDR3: TGTGCCAGCAGTGACCCAGGGGTAGCTAACTATGGCTACACCTTC. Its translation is CASSDPGVANYGYTF.

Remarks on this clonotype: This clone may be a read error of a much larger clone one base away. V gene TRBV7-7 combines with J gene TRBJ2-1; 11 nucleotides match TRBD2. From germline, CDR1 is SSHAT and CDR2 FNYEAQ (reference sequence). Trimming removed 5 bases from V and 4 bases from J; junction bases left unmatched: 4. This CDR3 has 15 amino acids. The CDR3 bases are TGTGCCAGCAGCCACGGGACTAGCGGATACAATGAGCAGTTCTTC. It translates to CASSHGTSGYNEQFF.

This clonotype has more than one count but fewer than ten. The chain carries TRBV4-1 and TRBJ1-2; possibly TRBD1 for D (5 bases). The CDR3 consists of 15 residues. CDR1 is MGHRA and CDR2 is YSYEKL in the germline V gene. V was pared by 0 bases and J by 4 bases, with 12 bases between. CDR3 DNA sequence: TGCGCCAGCAGCCAAGAACAGGTCTATGGCTATGGCTACACCTTC. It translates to CASSQEQVYGYGYTF.

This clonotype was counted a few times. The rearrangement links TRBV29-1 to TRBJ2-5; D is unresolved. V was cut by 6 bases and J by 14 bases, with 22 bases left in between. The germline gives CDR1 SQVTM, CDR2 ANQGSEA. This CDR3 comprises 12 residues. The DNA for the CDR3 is TGCAGCGTCGTTTTAGGGCTCAATGATGCTTACTTC. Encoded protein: CSVVLGLNDAYF.

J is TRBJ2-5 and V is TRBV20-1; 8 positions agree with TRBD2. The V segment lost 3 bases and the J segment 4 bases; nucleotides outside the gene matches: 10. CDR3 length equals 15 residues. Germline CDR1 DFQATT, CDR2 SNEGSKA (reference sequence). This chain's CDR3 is CSASGPGGPLETQYF. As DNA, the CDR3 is TGCAGTGCTAGTGGTCCGGGGGGGCCTTTAGAGACCCAGTACTTC.

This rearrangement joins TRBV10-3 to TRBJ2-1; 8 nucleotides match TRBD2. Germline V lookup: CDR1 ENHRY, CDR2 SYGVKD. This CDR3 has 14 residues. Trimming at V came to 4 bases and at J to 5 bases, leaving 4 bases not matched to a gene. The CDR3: CAISGSGGDNEQFF. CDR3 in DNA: TGTGCCATCAGTGGAAGCGGGGGAGACAATGAGCAGTTCTTC.

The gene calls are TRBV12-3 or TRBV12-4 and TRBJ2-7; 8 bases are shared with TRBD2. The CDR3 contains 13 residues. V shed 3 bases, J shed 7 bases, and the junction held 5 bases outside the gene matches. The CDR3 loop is CASSLIRGGEQYF. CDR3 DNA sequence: TGTGCCAGCAGTTTGATCCGGGGGGGAGAGCAGTACTTC.

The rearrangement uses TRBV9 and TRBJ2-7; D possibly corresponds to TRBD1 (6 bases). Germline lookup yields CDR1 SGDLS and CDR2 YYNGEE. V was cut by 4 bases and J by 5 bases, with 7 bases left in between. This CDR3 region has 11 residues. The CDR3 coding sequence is TGTGCCAGCAGCCGGGACAACGAGCAGTACTTC. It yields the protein CASSRDNEQYF.

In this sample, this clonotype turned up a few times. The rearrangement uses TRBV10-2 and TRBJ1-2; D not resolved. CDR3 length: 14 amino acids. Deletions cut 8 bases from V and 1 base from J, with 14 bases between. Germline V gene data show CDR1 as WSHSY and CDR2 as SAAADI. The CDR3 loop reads CASSTGRNNYGYTF. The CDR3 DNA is TGCGCCAGCTCTACCGGGCGGAATAACTATGGCTACACCTTC.

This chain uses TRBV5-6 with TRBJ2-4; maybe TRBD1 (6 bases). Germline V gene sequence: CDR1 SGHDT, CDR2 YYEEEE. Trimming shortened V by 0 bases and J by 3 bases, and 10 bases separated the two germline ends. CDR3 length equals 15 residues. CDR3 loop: CASSLVTGYKNIQYF. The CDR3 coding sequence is TGTGCCAGCAGCTTGGTGACAGGTTACAAAAACATTCAGTACTTC.

The CDR3 loop reads CSAALWDSPLHF. Written as DNA, the CDR3 is TGCAGTGCTGCCCTTTGGGATTCACCCCTCCACTTT. This chain connects TRBV20-1 to TRBJ1-6; D is unresolved. The CDR3 has 12 residues. With 5 bases removed from V and 8 bases from J, the gap between germline ends came to 10 bases. Germline CDR1 and CDR2: DFQATT and SNEGSKA (reference sequence).

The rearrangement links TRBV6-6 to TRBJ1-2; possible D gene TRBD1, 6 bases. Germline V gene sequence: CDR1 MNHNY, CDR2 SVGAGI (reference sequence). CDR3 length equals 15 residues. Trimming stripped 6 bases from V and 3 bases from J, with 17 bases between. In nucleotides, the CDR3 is TGTGCCAGCAGCCCTCCCGCGGACAGCTACTATGGCTACACCTTC. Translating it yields CASSPPADSYYGYTF.

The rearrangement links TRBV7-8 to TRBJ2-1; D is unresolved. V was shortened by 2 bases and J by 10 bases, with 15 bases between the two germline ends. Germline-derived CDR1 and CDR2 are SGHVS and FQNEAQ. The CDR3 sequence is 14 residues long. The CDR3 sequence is CASSLRNVPTEQFF. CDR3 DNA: TGTGCCAGCAGCTTAAGAAACGTTCCGACCGAGCAGTTCTTC.

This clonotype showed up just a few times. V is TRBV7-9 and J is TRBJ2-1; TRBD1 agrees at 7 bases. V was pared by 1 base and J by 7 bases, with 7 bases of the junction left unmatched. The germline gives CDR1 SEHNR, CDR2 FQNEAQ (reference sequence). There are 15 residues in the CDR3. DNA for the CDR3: TGTGCCAGCAGCTTAGGGGGACAGCGGCGGAATGAGCAGTTCTTC. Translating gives CASSLGGQRRNEQFF.

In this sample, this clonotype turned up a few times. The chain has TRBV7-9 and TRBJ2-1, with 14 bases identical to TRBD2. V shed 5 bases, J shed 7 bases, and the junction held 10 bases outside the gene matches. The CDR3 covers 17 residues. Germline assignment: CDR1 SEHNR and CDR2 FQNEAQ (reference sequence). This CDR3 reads CASSKRTGLAGVNEQFF. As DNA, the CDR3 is TGTGCCAGCAGCAAACGAACGGGACTAGCGGGAGTTAATGAGCAGTTCTTC.